This T cell receptor (beta chain) was identified in a study of monozygotic twins with inflammatory bowel disease. Germline V gene sequence: CDR1 MDHEN, CDR2 SYDVKM. The length of the CDR3 is 11 residues. Each CDR3 protein gets one entry in TCRdb, which reprocessed the 5' RACE reads and gives no DNA. The sample table sets out nearly 450,000 distinct CDR3 sequences. This TCR came from a human donor with ulcerative colitis or Crohn's disease, or a healthy co-twin of an affected twin (not recorded which). Material: blood. The V call is TRBV28, the J call TRBJ1-2; TCRdb proposes TRBD1, but this gene call is untestable without DNA. CDR3 sequence reads: CATIDRDSYTF.